These T cell receptor beta chains were read from a single sample in a study of chemoradiotherapy in HPV16-positive cancers. Clones were sequenced by immunoSEQ multiplex PCR, and TCRdb holds only the in-frame ones, with some missing. The data show about 12,000 clones, more than 75% seen once. The material was blood, obtained from a patient who underwent chemoradiotherapy. These receptors were obtained from a human donor with HPV-associated anogenital cancer. CDR3s include the opening cysteine and the closing phenylalanine or tryptophan. Each record gives: J gene, D gene, V gene, CDR3 protein, CDR3 DNA. D genes are given only for firm matches.

TRBJ1-6,NA,TRBV6-1,CASTPGNLSPLHF,TGTGCCAGCACTCCGGGAAATCTCTCACCCCTCCACTTT
TRBJ1-2,NA,TRBV5-1,CASSLNLRGGLGYTF,TGCGCCAGCAGCTTGAATCTCCGGGGAGGGCTTGGCTACACCTTC
TRBJ2-3,TRBD2,TRBV7-3,CASSPGSGTSTDTQYF,TGTGCCAGCAGCCCCGGGAGCGGGACTAGCACAGATACGCAGTATTTT
TRBJ2-1,NA,TRBV7-2,CASSPPGRPYNEQFF,TGTGCCAGCAGCCCACCGGGACGGCCCTACAATGAGCAGTTCTTC
TRBJ1-1,NA,TRBV7-2,CASSPSGGNTEAFF,TGTGCCAGCAGCCCCTCCGGAGGAAACACTGAAGCTTTCTTT
TRBJ2-1,TRBD2,TRBV10-3,CAIRKLAGGPDEQFF,TGTGCCATCAGGAAACTAGCGGGGGGGCCTGATGAGCAGTTCTTC
TRBJ2-2,NA,TRBV5-5,CASSLGGIALFF,TGTGCCAGCAGCCTGGGGGGCATTGCGCTGTTTTTT
TRBJ1-2,NA,TRBV11-2,CASSLGTPYGYTF,TGTGCCAGCAGCTTAGGGACTCCCTATGGCTACACCTTC
TRBJ1-2,NA,TRBV11-2,CASSLSTGQYGYTF,TGTGCCAGCAGCTTATCAACAGGGCAGTATGGCTACACCTTC
TRBJ1-2,NA,TRBV5-4,CASSLGRIGGRSNYGYTF,TGTGCCAGCAGCTTGGGAAGGATTGGGGGCAGGTCTAACTATGGCTACACCTTC
TRBJ2-5,NA,TRBV30,CAWARRGAKGAQYF,TGTGCCTGGGCCCGACGGGGGGCGAAGGGGGCCCAGTACTTC
TRBJ2-3,NA,TRBV7-3,CASSLKRGGGRDTQYF,TGTGCCAGCAGCTTAAAGCGGGGTGGGGGCAGAGATACGCAGTATTTT
TRBJ1-6,TRBD1,TRBV10-3,CAISVGRGQGSSYNSPLHF,TGTGCCATCAGTGTCGGAAGGGGACAGGGCAGCTCCTATAATTCACCCCTCCACTTT
TRBJ2-7,NA,TRBV5-4,CASSLELQETPDEQYF,TGTGCCAGCAGCTTGGAACTGCAGGAGACCCCTGACGAGCAGTACTTC
TRBJ2-5,TRBD2,TRBV2,CASSKGLAETQYF,TGTGCCAGCAGCAAAGGACTAGCTGAGACCCAGTACTTC
TRBJ1-2,TRBD1,TRBV2,CASPSGTGVNYGYTF,TGTGCCAGCCCCTCCGGGACAGGGGTTAACTATGGCTACACCTTC
TRBJ1-3,TRBD1,TRBV5-1,CASSLGGTDRSGNTIYF,TGCGCCAGCAGCTTGGGTGGGACAGATCGCTCTGGAAACACCATATATTTT
TRBJ2-3,TRBD1,TRBV5-1,CASRGQGLTSTDTQYF,TGCGCCAGCAGGGGACAGGGCCTCACCTCCACAGATACGCAGTATTTT
TRBJ2-7,TRBD1,TRBV7-6,CASSSSYSGTGYVNEQYF,TGTGCCAGCAGCTCATCCTACTCTGGGACAGGGTACGTCAACGAGCAGTACTTC
TRBJ1-2,TRBD1,TRBV5-5,CASSLDRAYYGYTF,TGTGCCAGCAGCTTAGACAGGGCTTATTATGGCTACACCTTC